The source of this T cell receptor beta chain is a study of blood T cell repertoires in COVID-19. Assay: immunoSEQ multiplex PCR; the TCRdb copy retains only in-frame clones and omits some. The sample shows 200,000 or so clones, about 87% of them seen only once. This CDR3 spans 18 amino acids. The V gene's germline CDR1 is MNHNS and CDR2 SASEGT. V lost 4 bases to trimming and J lost 9 bases; unmatched junction nucleotides: 15. The V call is TRBV6-1, the J call TRBJ2-1; 13 bases map to TRBD2. This receptor was taken from a man aged 65 to 85 with acute or convalescent COVID-19. The sequenced sample consisted of peripheral blood. The DNA for the CDR3 is TGTGCCAGCAGTGTAAGACCGCCGAGGACTAGCGGGAGCGGTGAGCAGTTCTTC. Translation gives CASSVRPPRTSGSGEQFF.